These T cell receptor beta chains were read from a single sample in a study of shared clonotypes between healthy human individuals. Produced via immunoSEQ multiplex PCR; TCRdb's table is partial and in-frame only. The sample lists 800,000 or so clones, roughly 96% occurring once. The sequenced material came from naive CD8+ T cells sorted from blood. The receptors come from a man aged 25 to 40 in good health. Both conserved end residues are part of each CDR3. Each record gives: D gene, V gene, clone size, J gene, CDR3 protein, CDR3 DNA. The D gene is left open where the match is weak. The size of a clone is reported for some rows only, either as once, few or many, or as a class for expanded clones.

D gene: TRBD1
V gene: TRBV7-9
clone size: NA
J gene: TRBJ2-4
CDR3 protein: CASSLPVVTGGLYF
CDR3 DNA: TGTGCCAGCAGCTTACCTGTGGTCACAGGGGGCTTGTACTTC

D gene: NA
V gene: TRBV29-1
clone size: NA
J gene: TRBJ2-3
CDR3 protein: CSVEPDGVPNTDTQYF
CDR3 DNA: TGCAGCGTTGAACCGGATGGGGTTCCTAACACAGATACGCAGTATTTT

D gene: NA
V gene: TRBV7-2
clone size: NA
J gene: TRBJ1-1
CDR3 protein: CASSLVVNTEAFF
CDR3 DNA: TGTGCCAGCAGCTTAGTGGTGAACACTGAAGCTTTCTTT

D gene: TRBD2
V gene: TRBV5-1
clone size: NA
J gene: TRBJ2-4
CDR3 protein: CASSLGTSGTAKNIQYF
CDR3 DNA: TGCGCCAGCAGTTTAGGGACTAGCGGGACTGCCAAAAACATTCAGTACTTC

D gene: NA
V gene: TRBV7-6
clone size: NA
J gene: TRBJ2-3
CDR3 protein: CASSSFTGTPRTDTQYF
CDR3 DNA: TGTGCCAGCAGCTCCTTCACAGGGACCCCTCGCACAGATACGCAGTATTTT

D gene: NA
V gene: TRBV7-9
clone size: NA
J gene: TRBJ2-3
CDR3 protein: CALRRGAPDTQYF
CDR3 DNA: TGTGCCCTCAGACGAGGGGCTCCAGATACGCAGTATTTT

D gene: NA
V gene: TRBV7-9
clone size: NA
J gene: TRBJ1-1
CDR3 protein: CASNLGGYEAFF
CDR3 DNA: TGTGCCAGCAACTTGGGAGGCTATGAAGCTTTCTTT

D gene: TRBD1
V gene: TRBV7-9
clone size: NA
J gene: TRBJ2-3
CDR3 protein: CASSSRQGTTDTQYF
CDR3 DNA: TGTGCCAGCAGCTCCCGACAGGGAACCACAGATACGCAGTATTTT

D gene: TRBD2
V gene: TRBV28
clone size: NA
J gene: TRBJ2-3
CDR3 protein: CASSQPFPGSGRSGGTDTQYF
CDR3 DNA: TGTGCCAGCAGTCAACCATTTCCGGGCTCCGGGAGGTCCGGGGGCACAGATACGCAGTATTTT

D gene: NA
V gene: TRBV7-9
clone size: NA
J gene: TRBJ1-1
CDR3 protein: CASSLLNEVGAFF
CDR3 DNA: TGTGCCAGCAGCTTACTTAATGAGGTAGGAGCTTTCTTT

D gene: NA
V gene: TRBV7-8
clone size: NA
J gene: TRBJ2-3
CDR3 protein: CASSGGEFASHSTDTQYF
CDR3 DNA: TGTGCCAGCAGCGGGGGAGAATTTGCAAGCCATAGCACAGATACGCAGTATTTT

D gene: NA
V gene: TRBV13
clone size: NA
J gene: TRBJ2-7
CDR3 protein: CASSSKQGRSYEQYF
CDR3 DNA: TGTGCCAGCAGCTCTAAACAGGGCCGCTCCTACGAGCAGTACTTC

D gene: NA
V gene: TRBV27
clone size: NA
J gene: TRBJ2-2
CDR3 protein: CASTGATGELFF
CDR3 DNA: TGTGCCAGTACGGGGGCCACCGGGGAGCTGTTTTTT

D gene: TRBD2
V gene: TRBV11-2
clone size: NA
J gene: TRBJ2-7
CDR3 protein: CASSLGTSVYEQYF
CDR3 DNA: TGTGCCAGCAGCTTAGGGACTAGCGTCTACGAGCAGTACTTC

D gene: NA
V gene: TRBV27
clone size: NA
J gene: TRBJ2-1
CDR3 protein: CASSFFDGKAYNEQFF
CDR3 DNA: TGTGCCAGCAGTTTCTTTGACGGAAAAGCCTACAATGAGCAGTTCTTC

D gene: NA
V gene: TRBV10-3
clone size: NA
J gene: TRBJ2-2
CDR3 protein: CAISDGNTGELFF
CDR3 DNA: TGTGCCATCAGTGACGGGAACACCGGGGAGCTGTTTTTT

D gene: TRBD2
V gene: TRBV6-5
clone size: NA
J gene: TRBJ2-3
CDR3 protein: CASSWVGGTDTQYF
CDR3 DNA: TGTGCCAGCAGTTGGGTGGGAGGGACAGATACGCAGTATTTT

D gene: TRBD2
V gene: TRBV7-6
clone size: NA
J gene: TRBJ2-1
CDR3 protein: CASSLEGVSASGYNEQFF
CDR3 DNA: TGTGCCAGCAGCTTAGAGGGAGTATCGGCTAGCGGTTACAATGAGCAGTTCTTC

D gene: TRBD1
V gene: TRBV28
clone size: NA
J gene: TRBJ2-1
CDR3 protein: CASSFPSETGDQRQFF
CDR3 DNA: TGTGCCAGCAGTTTCCCTTCCGAGACAGGGGATCAGCGCCAGTTCTTC

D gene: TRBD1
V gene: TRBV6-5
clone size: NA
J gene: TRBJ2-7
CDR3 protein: CASSYVAGGLYEQYF
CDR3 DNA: TGTGCCAGCAGTTACGTGGCAGGGGGCCTATACGAGCAGTACTTC

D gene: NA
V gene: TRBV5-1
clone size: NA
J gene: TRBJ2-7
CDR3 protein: CASSFDRSYEQYF
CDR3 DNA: TGCGCCAGCAGCTTTGATAGATCCTACGAGCAGTACTTC

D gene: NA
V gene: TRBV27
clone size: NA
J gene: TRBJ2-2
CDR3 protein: CASSLYTANTGELFF
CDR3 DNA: TGTGCCAGCAGTTTGTATACCGCGAACACCGGGGAGCTGTTTTTT

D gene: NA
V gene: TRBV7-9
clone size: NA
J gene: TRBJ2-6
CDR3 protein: CVTPGSGSGANVLTF
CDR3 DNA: TGTGTCACACCGGGATCGGGCTCTGGGGCCAACGTCCTGACTTTC

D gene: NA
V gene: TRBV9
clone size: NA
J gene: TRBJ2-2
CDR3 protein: CASSVEGGGELFF
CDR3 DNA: TGTGCCAGCAGCGTAGAAGGTGGCGGGGAGCTGTTTTTT

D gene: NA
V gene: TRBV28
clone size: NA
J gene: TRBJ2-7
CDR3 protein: CASSSGSGYEQYF
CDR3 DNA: TGTGCCAGCAGTTCAGGGTCCGGCTACGAGCAGTACTTC

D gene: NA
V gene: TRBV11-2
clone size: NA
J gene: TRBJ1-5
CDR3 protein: CASSLDHYRVRDQPQHF
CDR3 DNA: TGTGCCAGCAGCTTAGATCATTACAGAGTAAGGGATCAGCCCCAGCATTTT

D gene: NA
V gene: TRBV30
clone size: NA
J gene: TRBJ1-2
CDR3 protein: CAWSVPGGVNYGYTF
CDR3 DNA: TGTGCCTGGAGTGTACCTGGAGGGGTTAACTATGGCTACACCTTC

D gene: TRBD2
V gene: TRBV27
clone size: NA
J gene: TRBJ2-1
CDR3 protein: CASSSGREGPNEQFF
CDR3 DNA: TGTGCCAGCAGTTCCGGGCGGGAGGGTCCAAATGAGCAGTTCTTC

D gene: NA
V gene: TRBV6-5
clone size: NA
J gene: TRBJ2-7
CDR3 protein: CASSNVGGEQYF
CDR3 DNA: TGTGCCAGCAGCAACGTAGGGGGCGAGCAGTACTTC

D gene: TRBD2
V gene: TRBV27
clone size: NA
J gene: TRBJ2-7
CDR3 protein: CARAGLAGYEQYF
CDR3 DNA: TGTGCCAGGGCGGGACTAGCGGGGTACGAGCAGTACTTC

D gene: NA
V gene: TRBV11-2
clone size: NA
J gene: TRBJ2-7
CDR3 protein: CASSSTGGEQYF
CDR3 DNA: TGTGCCAGCAGCTCAACAGGTGGCGAGCAGTACTTC

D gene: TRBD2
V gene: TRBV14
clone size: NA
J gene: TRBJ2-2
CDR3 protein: CASSQAGLAGYYTGELFF
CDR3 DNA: TGTGCCAGCAGCCAGGCGGGACTAGCGGGTTATTACACCGGGGAGCTGTTTTTT

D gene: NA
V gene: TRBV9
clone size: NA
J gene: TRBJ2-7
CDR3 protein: CASSVENGYEQYF
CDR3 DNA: TGTGCCAGCAGCGTAGAGAACGGCTACGAGCAGTACTTC

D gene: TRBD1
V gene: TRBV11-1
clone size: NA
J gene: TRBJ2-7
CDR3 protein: CASSPNDRGHEQYF
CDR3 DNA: TGTGCCAGCAGCCCCAACGACAGGGGACACGAGCAGTACTTC

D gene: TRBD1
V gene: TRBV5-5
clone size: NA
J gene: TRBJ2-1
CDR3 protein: CASSLGTGVEQFF
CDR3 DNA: TGTGCCAGCAGCTTAGGGACAGGGGTCGAGCAGTTCTTC

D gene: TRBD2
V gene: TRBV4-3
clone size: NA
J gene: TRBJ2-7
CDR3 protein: CASSQGSGGPYEQYF
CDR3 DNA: TGCGCCAGCAGCCAAGGGAGCGGGGGTCCCTACGAGCAGTACTTC

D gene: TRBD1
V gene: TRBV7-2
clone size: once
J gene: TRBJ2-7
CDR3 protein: CASSLGQGPWYEQYF
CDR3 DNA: TGTGCCAGCAGCTTAGGACAGGGCCCTTGGTACGAGCAGTACTTC

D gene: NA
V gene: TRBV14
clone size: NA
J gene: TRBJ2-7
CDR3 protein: CASSHEAEVSYEQYF
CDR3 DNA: TGTGCCAGCAGCCACGAGGCAGAAGTTTCCTACGAGCAGTACTTC

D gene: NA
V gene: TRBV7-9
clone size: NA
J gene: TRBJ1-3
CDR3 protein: CASSRAETSSSGNTIYF
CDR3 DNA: TGTGCCAGCTCCCGTGCTGAGACATCTAGCTCTGGAAACACCATATATTTT

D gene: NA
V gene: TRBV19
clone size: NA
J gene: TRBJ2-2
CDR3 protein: CASNAGRSTTGELFF
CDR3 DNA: TGTGCCTCGAATGCAGGGAGGTCGACCACCGGGGAGCTGTTTTTT